The 5 T cell receptor beta chains given below trace back to one sample, sequenced in a study of T-cell memory formation after mild COVID-19. Using its own MiXCR run on the 5' RACE reads, TCRdb lists one record per CDR3 protein. The sample carries about 320,000 distinct CDR3 sequences, over 11% recorded once. Sequenced input: PBMCs or a T cell subset sorted from them (not recorded which). These receptor sequences come from a man younger than 35 who had mild COVID-19 (a few samples of this study predate the infection). Cell type and time point are not known.

V usage is TRBV7-6 and J usage is TRBJ2-7, with a tentative D call TRBD1 (6 bases). CDR1 and CDR2 (germline): SGHVS, FNYEAQ. The CDR3 contains 17 residues. V was clipped by 4 bases and J by 1 base, with 20 bases between them. This CDR3 is CASSSNYRARKSYEQYF. The DNA for the CDR3 is TGTGCCAGCAGCTCCAACTACAGGGCGAGGAAGTCCTACGAGCAGTACTTC.

This clonotype was seen repeatedly, ten times or more. The J gene is TRBJ1-2, the V gene TRBV2; the D gene is possibly TRBD1 (5 bases). CDR3 length: 15 residues. V lost 2 bases to trimming and J lost 0 bases, with 10 bases between them. Germline-derived CDR1 and CDR2 are SNHLY and FYNNEI. CDR3 coding DNA: TGTGCCAGCAGTGAAACATGGGGGGCTAACTATGGCTACACCTTC. Encoded protein: CASSETWGANYGYTF.

This chain connects TRBV9 to TRBJ2-1, with D perhaps being TRBD1 or TRBD2 (6 bases each). The V end lost 0 bases, the J end lost 4 bases, and 11 bases lay between the germline ends. The germline CDR1 and CDR2 sequences are SGDLS and YYNGEE. The CDR3 spans 15 residues. CDR3 DNA: TGTGCCAGCAGCGTAGGAGGGGGGCAGTACAATGAGCAGTTCTTC. This gives the protein CASSVGGGQYNEQFF.

Many counts were recorded for this clonotype. The chain recombines TRBV6-4 with TRBJ2-2; 10 bases map to TRBD1. There are 15 residues in the CDR3. CDR1 is MRHNA, CDR2 SNTAGT, per germline. Trimming removed 2 bases from V and 6 bases from J; junction bases left unmatched: 3. CDR3 protein: CASSDKTGGPGELFF. The CDR3 bases are TGTGCCAGCAGTGACAAGACAGGGGGCCCCGGGGAGCTGTTTTTT.

The J gene is TRBJ1-5, the V gene TRBV7-2; D is unclear. The V gene lost 4 bases and the J gene lost 7 bases, with 8 bases spanning the gap. This CDR3 is built from 12 residues. Looked up from germline, CDR1 is SGHTA and CDR2 is FQGNSA. The CDR3, as DNA: TGTGCCAGCAGCTGGGTAGGGCAGCCCCAGCATTTT. Amino acid sequence: CASSWVGQPQHF.